The sample holds one count of the clone carrying this TCR beta chain. Its antigen is currently unknown. This sample stems from a study of metastatic and nonmetastatic thyroid tumors. Findings of the study overall: Reported TCR beta diversity, measured in blood and tumor, was significantly higher for malignant thyroid tumors than for benign nodules.

Trimming stripped 3 bases from V and 4 bases from J, with 20 bases between. The CDR3 totals 16 residues. From germline, CDR1 is SGHRS and CDR2 YFSETQ. Per the original data handling: To classify distant metastasis in papillary thyroid cancer, a model was built from CDR3 differences across clinicopathological groups. MiXCR re-clonotyped the PCR reads for TCRdb. The V and J calls come from TCRdb's annotation, not from the publication. This sample has 72,000 or so clones; roughly 18% occur once, and the top ten carry about 13%. All patients were treatment-naive before thyroid surgery. The sequencing input was blood. The sequence was collected from a female donor with papillary thyroid cancer or a benign thyroid nodule (not recorded which). Some clones in this sample may be carry-over from other donors' samples. The chain carries TRBV5-1 and TRBJ2-7; D might be TRBD1 or TRBD2, each matching 6 bases. The CDR3 DNA reads TGCGCCAGCAGCTCAACCCCTGTGGGGGGCGGGTACGAGCAGTACTTC. Amino acids: CASSSTPVGGGYEQYF.